A selection of T cell receptor beta chains follows, all from one sample in a study of CD8 T cells in ankylosing spondylitis. MiXCR was run by TCRdb on the 5' RACE reads, yielding one entry per CDR3 protein. The top ten clones hold approximately 1% of a sample with about 480,000 distinct CDR3 sequences, 15% to 20% of them seen once. The sample comprised blood, either unsorted or a sorted T cell fraction (not recorded which). These receptors were collected from a male donor with ankylosing spondylitis. CDR3s include the opening cysteine and the closing phenylalanine or tryptophan. The D gene is left open where the match is weak. Size tells how often a clone was seen (once, few, many) or the class of an expanded clone, and some rows leave it out.

cdr3_nt: TGTGCCAGCAGTGCCAGCCGACTAGCGGGGGGCACAGTGGCCTTT
cdr3_aa: CASSASRLAGGTVAF
v_call: TRBV2
clone_size: NA
j_call: TRBJ2-3
cdr3_length: 15
d_call: TRBD2

cdr3_nt: TGTGCCAGCAGCTTAGGTGTGGGTCAACGGAGCACAGATACGCAGTATTTT
cdr3_aa: CASSLGVGQRSTDTQYF
v_call: TRBV11-1
clone_size: once
j_call: TRBJ2-3
cdr3_length: 17
d_call: NA

cdr3_nt: TGCGCCAGCAGCTTGGGACAGGGAGGAGGAGAGACCCAGTACTTC
cdr3_aa: CASSLGQGGGETQYF
v_call: TRBV5-1
clone_size: NA
j_call: TRBJ2-5
cdr3_length: 15
d_call: NA

cdr3_nt: TGTGCCAGCGGGTTTCGTGGGGGTACCGGGGAGCTGTTTTTT
cdr3_aa: CASGFRGGTGELFF
v_call: TRBV7-3
clone_size: NA
j_call: TRBJ2-2
cdr3_length: 14
d_call: NA

cdr3_nt: TGCGCCAGCAGCGCGGTTCGTTTTAAAGCGGAGCCCTCCTACGAGCAGTACTTC
cdr3_aa: CASSAVRFKAEPSYEQYF
v_call: TRBV5-1
clone_size: NA
j_call: TRBJ2-7
cdr3_length: 18
d_call: NA

cdr3_nt: TGTGCCAGCAGTTACGAAGGCCAGGCCGCAAATGGCTACACCTTC
cdr3_aa: CASSYEGQAANGYTF
v_call: TRBV6-5
clone_size: NA
j_call: TRBJ1-2
cdr3_length: 15
d_call: NA

cdr3_nt: TGCGCCAGCAGCTTGACTAGCGGGGAGGTGAATGAGCAGTTCTTC
cdr3_aa: CASSLTSGEVNEQFF
v_call: TRBV5-1
clone_size: NA
j_call: TRBJ2-1
cdr3_length: 15
d_call: TRBD2

cdr3_nt: TGCAGCGTTGAAGCCGGGACAGGGTTGTACTTC
cdr3_aa: CSVEAGTGLYF
v_call: TRBV29-1
clone_size: few
j_call: TRBJ2-7
cdr3_length: 11
d_call: TRBD1

cdr3_nt: TGTGCCAGCAGCGAAATGGGACTAGCGGGAAGCGAGCAGTACTTC
cdr3_aa: CASSEMGLAGSEQYF
v_call: TRBV4-2
clone_size: NA
j_call: TRBJ2-7
cdr3_length: 15
d_call: TRBD2

cdr3_nt: TGTGCCAGCAGCTTGGGGCCGTGGGCCTACAATGAGCAGTTCTTC
cdr3_aa: CASSLGPWAYNEQFF
v_call: TRBV5-6
clone_size: NA
j_call: TRBJ2-1
cdr3_length: 15
d_call: NA

cdr3_nt: TGCAGTGCCGGGGAGGGCCACTCGCTTGCGGCTTTCTTT
cdr3_aa: CSAGEGHSLAAFF
v_call: TRBV20-1
clone_size: NA
j_call: TRBJ1-1
cdr3_length: 13
d_call: NA

cdr3_nt: TGCAGTGCTAGGCGGAGCTCCTACAATGAGCAGTTCTTC
cdr3_aa: CSARRSSYNEQFF
v_call: TRBV20-1
clone_size: NA
j_call: TRBJ2-1
cdr3_length: 13
d_call: NA

cdr3_nt: TGTGCCAGCAGTTACTCGGCCCGAGGTAGCACAGATACGCAGTATTTT
cdr3_aa: CASSYSARGSTDTQYF
v_call: TRBV6-5
clone_size: NA
j_call: TRBJ2-3
cdr3_length: 16
d_call: NA

cdr3_nt: TGTGCCAGCACCGGCTATAGCACAGATACGCAGTATTTT
cdr3_aa: CASTGYSTDTQYF
v_call: TRBV7-9
clone_size: many
j_call: TRBJ2-3
cdr3_length: 13
d_call: NA

cdr3_nt: TGTGCCAGCTCACCACGGGGCGCGGATACGACTAGCACAGATACGCAGTATTTT
cdr3_aa: CASSPRGADTTSTDTQYF
v_call: TRBV18
clone_size: NA
j_call: TRBJ2-3
cdr3_length: 18
d_call: NA

cdr3_nt: TGCGCCAGCAGGGGACCCCCGGACACCGGGGAGCTGTTTTTT
cdr3_aa: CASRGPPDTGELFF
v_call: TRBV5-1
clone_size: many
j_call: TRBJ2-2
cdr3_length: 14
d_call: NA

cdr3_nt: TGCGCCAGCAGCCAAGGTCCGACAGGGGCAGATACGCAGTATTTT
cdr3_aa: CASSQGPTGADTQYF
v_call: TRBV4-3
clone_size: many
j_call: TRBJ2-3
cdr3_length: 15
d_call: TRBD1

cdr3_nt: TGCGCCAGCAGCTTCTCCGGGACTAGCGGGGCTAATGAGCAGTTCTTC
cdr3_aa: CASSFSGTSGANEQFF
v_call: TRBV5-1
clone_size: few
j_call: TRBJ2-1
cdr3_length: 16
d_call: TRBD2

cdr3_nt: TGCGCCAGCAGCTTGGTAGGGGTACCCGGCTACACCTTC
cdr3_aa: CASSLVGVPGYTF
v_call: TRBV5-1
clone_size: NA
j_call: TRBJ1-2
cdr3_length: 13
d_call: NA

cdr3_nt: TGTGCCAGCAGCTTTGATGGCGGGGGGCAGGCCTACAATGAGCAGTTCTTC
cdr3_aa: CASSFDGGGQAYNEQFF
v_call: TRBV5-6
clone_size: few
j_call: TRBJ2-1
cdr3_length: 17
d_call: TRBD2

cdr3_nt: TGCAGTGCTAGAGATTGGGCTAGTGGATCGAACACCGGGGAGCTGTTTTTT
cdr3_aa: CSARDWASGSNTGELFF
v_call: TRBV20-1
clone_size: NA
j_call: TRBJ2-2
cdr3_length: 17
d_call: NA

cdr3_nt: TGTGCCAGCACGGGCCAGGGACTAGCTAACAATGAGCAGTTCTTC
cdr3_aa: CASTGQGLANNEQFF
v_call: TRBV7-9
clone_size: NA
j_call: TRBJ2-1
cdr3_length: 15
d_call: TRBD2

cdr3_nt: TGTGCCAGCAGTGAGTATACAGGCCACAATGAGCAGTTCTTC
cdr3_aa: CASSEYTGHNEQFF
v_call: TRBV25-1
clone_size: few
j_call: TRBJ2-1
cdr3_length: 14
d_call: NA

cdr3_nt: TGTGCCAGCGGTGGGGGGGTGTCAGATACGCAGTATTTT
cdr3_aa: CASGGGVSDTQYF
v_call: TRBV2
clone_size: few
j_call: TRBJ2-3
cdr3_length: 13
d_call: TRBD2

cdr3_nt: TGTGCCTGGACCTCACAGGGGAATCAGCCCCAGCATTTT
cdr3_aa: CAWTSQGNQPQHF
v_call: TRBV30
clone_size: NA
j_call: TRBJ1-5
cdr3_length: 13
d_call: TRBD1

cdr3_nt: TGTGCCAGCTCACCAATCGACACAGATACGCAGTATTTT
cdr3_aa: CASSPIDTDTQYF
v_call: TRBV18
clone_size: few
j_call: TRBJ2-3
cdr3_length: 13
d_call: NA

cdr3_nt: TGCAGTGCCCTTAGGGTGGGAAGCAATCAGCCCCAGCATTTT
cdr3_aa: CSALRVGSNQPQHF
v_call: TRBV20-1
clone_size: NA
j_call: TRBJ1-5
cdr3_length: 14
d_call: NA

cdr3_nt: TGCGCCAGCAGCCAAGTAGCAGGGGGAATTCCTGAAGCTTTCTTT
cdr3_aa: CASSQVAGGIPEAFF
v_call: TRBV4-3
clone_size: NA
j_call: TRBJ1-1
cdr3_length: 15
d_call: TRBD1

cdr3_nt: TGTGCCAGCAGCGGGACAGGGGGCGGAGGCACTGAAGCTTTCTTT
cdr3_aa: CASSGTGGGGTEAFF
v_call: TRBV7-2
clone_size: NA
j_call: TRBJ1-1
cdr3_length: 15
d_call: TRBD1

cdr3_nt: TGTGCCAGCAGCTGGGGGACCAAGCGGTCCTACGAGCAGTACTTC
cdr3_aa: CASSWGTKRSYEQYF
v_call: TRBV5-4
clone_size: NA
j_call: TRBJ2-7
cdr3_length: 15
d_call: NA

cdr3_nt: TGTGCCAGCAGCCAAGTGAGGACTAGGGGGAATGAGCAGTTCTTC
cdr3_aa: CASSQVRTRGNEQFF
v_call: TRBV3-1
clone_size: NA
j_call: TRBJ2-1
cdr3_length: 15
d_call: NA

cdr3_nt: TGTGCCACCAGCATGGACCCCCGCGGGGCCAACGTCCTGACTTTC
cdr3_aa: CATSMDPRGANVLTF
v_call: TRBV15
clone_size: NA
j_call: TRBJ2-6
cdr3_length: 15
d_call: NA

cdr3_nt: TGCAGTGCTTCCTGGGACAGGGTTTATGGCTACACCTTC
cdr3_aa: CSASWDRVYGYTF
v_call: TRBV20-1
clone_size: few
j_call: TRBJ1-2
cdr3_length: 13
d_call: TRBD1

cdr3_nt: TGTGCCAGCACCGGGACGGACCAAGAGACCCAGTACTTC
cdr3_aa: CASTGTDQETQYF
v_call: TRBV7-9
clone_size: few
j_call: TRBJ2-5
cdr3_length: 13
d_call: NA

cdr3_nt: TGTGCCAGTAGTATCCAGGGGAGGCGAGAGGAGCAGTACTTC
cdr3_aa: CASSIQGRREEQYF
v_call: TRBV19
clone_size: few
j_call: TRBJ2-7
cdr3_length: 14
d_call: NA

cdr3_nt: TGTGCCAGCAGAGCTAGCGGGAGAGGGAGCACAGATACGCAGTATTTT
cdr3_aa: CASRASGRGSTDTQYF
v_call: TRBV2
clone_size: few
j_call: TRBJ2-3
cdr3_length: 16
d_call: TRBD2

cdr3_nt: TGTGCCAGCAGTGAGACAGGGTTCACCGGGGAGCTGTTTTTT
cdr3_aa: CASSETGFTGELFF
v_call: TRBV25-1
clone_size: NA
j_call: TRBJ2-2
cdr3_length: 14
d_call: TRBD1

cdr3_nt: TGCAGTGCTAGAGTGGCGGGGTTAGGGTATGGCTACACCTTC
cdr3_aa: CSARVAGLGYGYTF
v_call: TRBV20-1
clone_size: NA
j_call: TRBJ1-2
cdr3_length: 14
d_call: NA

cdr3_nt: TGCAGTTCAATGGGCGGAAGCTCTGGAAACACCATATATTTT
cdr3_aa: CSSMGGSSGNTIYF
v_call: TRBV29-1
clone_size: NA
j_call: TRBJ1-3
cdr3_length: 14
d_call: NA

cdr3_nt: TGTGCCAGCAGTCGTGACGGCTATAGCAATCAGCCCCAGCATTTT
cdr3_aa: CASSRDGYSNQPQHF
v_call: TRBV6-1
clone_size: NA
j_call: TRBJ1-5
cdr3_length: 15
d_call: NA

cdr3_nt: TGCAGTGCTAGTGGGCAGGGGAACACCGGGGAGCTGTTTTTT
cdr3_aa: CSASGQGNTGELFF
v_call: TRBV20-1
clone_size: many
j_call: TRBJ2-2
cdr3_length: 14
d_call: NA

cdr3_nt: TGTGCCAGCAGCTTAGGGATCACCGGGAGCCTGGACGAGCAGTACTTC
cdr3_aa: CASSLGITGSLDEQYF
v_call: TRBV7-9
clone_size: NA
j_call: TRBJ2-7
cdr3_length: 16
d_call: NA

cdr3_nt: TGTGCCAGCAGCCGTGGGGCAGGGGGCACCTACGAGCAGTACTTC
cdr3_aa: CASSRGAGGTYEQYF
v_call: TRBV9
clone_size: NA
j_call: TRBJ2-7
cdr3_length: 15
d_call: TRBD1

cdr3_nt: TGTGCCAGCAGTCCAGACACCTATAATTCACCCCTCCACTTT
cdr3_aa: CASSPDTYNSPLHF
v_call: TRBV12-3/TRBV12-4
clone_size: many
j_call: TRBJ1-6
cdr3_length: 14
d_call: NA

cdr3_nt: TGTGCCAGCAGCTTAGTCGGCGACGACTATGGCTACACCTTC
cdr3_aa: CASSLVGDDYGYTF
v_call: TRBV7-8
clone_size: NA
j_call: TRBJ1-2
cdr3_length: 14
d_call: NA

cdr3_nt: TGCAGTGTAACCGGGACTAGCGCCTACGAGCAGTACTTC
cdr3_aa: CSVTGTSAYEQYF
v_call: TRBV20-1
clone_size: NA
j_call: TRBJ2-7
cdr3_length: 13
d_call: TRBD2

cdr3_nt: TGTGCCAGCAGCCTTCGGACAGATACGCAGTATTTT
cdr3_aa: CASSLRTDTQYF
v_call: TRBV3-1
clone_size: many
j_call: TRBJ2-3
cdr3_length: 12
d_call: NA